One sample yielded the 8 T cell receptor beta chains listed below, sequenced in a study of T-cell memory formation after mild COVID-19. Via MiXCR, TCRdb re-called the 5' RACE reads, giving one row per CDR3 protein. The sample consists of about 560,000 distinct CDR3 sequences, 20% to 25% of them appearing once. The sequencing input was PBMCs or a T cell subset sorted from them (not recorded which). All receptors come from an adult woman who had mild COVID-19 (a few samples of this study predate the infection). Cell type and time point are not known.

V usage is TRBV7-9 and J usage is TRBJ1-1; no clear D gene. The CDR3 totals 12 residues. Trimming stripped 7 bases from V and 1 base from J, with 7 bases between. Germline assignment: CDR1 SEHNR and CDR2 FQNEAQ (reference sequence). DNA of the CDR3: TGTGCCAGCAACGCTCCGAACACTGAAGCTTTCTTT. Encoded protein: CASNAPNTEAFF. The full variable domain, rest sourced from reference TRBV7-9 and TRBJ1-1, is DTGVSQNPRHKITKRGQNVTFRCDPISEHNRLYWYRQTLGQGPEFLTYFQNEAQLEKSRLLSDRFSAERPKGSFSTLEIQRTEQGDSAMYLCASNAPNTEAFFGQGTRLTVV.

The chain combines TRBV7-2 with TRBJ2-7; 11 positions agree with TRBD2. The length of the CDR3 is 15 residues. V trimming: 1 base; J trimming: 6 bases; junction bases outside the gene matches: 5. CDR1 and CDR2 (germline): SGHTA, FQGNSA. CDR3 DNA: TGTGCCAGCAGCTTAGACTTAGCGGGAGGGCTCGAGCAGTACTTC. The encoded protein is CASSLDLAGGLEQYF.

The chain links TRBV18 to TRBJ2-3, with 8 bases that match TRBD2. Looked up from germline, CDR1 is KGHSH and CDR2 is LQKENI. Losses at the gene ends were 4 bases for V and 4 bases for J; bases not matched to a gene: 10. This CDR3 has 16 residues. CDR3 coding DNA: TGTGCCAGCTCACGCGGACTAGCTGTCGGTGCAGATACGCAGTATTTT. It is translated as CASSRGLAVGADTQYF.

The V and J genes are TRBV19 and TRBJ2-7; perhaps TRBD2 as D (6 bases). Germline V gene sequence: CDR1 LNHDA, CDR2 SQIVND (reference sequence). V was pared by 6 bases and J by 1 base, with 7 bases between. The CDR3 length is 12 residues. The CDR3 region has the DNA TGTGCCAGTAGGGCGGGGTCCTACGAGCAGTACTTC. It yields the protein CASRAGSYEQYF.

The CDR3 is CASSLWTSGEFSNTDTQYF. The CDR3 DNA follows: TGTGCCAGCAGCCTATGGACTAGCGGGGAGTTCTCAAACACAGATACGCAGTATTTT. This rearrangement joins TRBV3-1 to TRBJ2-3, with 12 bases identical to TRBD2. V was clipped by 4 bases and J by 2 bases; unmatched bases: 13. The CDR3 consists of 19 residues. Germline V gene lookup returns CDR1 LGHDT and CDR2 YNNKEL (reference sequence).

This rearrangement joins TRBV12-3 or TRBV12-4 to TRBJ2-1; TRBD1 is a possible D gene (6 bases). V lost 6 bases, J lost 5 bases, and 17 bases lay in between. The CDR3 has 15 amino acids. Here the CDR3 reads CASRTLGQHDNEQFF. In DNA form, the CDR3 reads TGTGCCAGCAGAACTCTCGGACAGCACGACAATGAGCAGTTCTTC.

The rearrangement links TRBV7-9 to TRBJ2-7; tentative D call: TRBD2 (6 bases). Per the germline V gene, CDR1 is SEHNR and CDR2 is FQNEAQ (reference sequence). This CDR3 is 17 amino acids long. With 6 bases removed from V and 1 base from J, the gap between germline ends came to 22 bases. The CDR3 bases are TGTGCCAGCAGTTTCACTTCGGGACTGGGATCATCCTACGAGCAGTACTTC. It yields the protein CASSFTSGLGSSYEQYF.

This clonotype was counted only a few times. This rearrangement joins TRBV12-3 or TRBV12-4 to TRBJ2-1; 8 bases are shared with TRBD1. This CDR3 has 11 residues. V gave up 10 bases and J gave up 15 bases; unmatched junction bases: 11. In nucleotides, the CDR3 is TGTGCCACCCCTCGGCAGGGGGCCCTGTTCTTC. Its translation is CATPRQGALFF.